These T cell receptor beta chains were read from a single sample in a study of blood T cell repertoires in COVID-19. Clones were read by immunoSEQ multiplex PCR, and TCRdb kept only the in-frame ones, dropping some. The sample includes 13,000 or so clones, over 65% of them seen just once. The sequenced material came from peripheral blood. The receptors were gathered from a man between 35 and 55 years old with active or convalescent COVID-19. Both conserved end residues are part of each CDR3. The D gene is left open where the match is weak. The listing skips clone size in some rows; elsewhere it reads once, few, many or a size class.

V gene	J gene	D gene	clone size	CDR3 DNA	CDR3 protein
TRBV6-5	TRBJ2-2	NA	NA	TGTGCCAGCAGGACAGGAGGCGACACCGGGGAGCTGTTTTTT	CASRTGGDTGELFF
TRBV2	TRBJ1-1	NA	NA	TGTGCCAGCAGTGAAGAAGGGAGGTTGAACACTGAAGCTTTCTTT	CASSEEGRLNTEAFF
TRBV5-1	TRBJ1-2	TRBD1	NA	TGCGCCAGCAGTTATGGACAGGGGTCCTATGGCTACACCTTC	CASSYGQGSYGYTF
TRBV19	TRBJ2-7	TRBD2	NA	TGTGCCAGTACTGCGGGGGAAAACCCCTACGAGCAGTACTTC	CASTAGENPYEQYF
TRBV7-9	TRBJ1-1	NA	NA	TGTGCCAGCAGCTTGACAGTCATGAACACTGAAGCTTTCTTT	CASSLTVMNTEAFF
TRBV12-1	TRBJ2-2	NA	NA	TGTGCCAGCAGCCCCCAGGGGGGTAGGGACACCGGGGAGCTGTTTTTT	CASSPQGGRDTGELFF
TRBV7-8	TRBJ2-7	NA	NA	TGTGCCAGCAGCCAGGGAGTCAGCAGTACCTACGAGCAGTACTTC	CASSQGVSSTYEQYF
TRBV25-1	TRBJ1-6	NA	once	TGTGCCAGCAGTGACCTCCCCCACAGCTCCTATAATTCACCCCTCCACTTT	CASSDLPHSSYNSPLHF
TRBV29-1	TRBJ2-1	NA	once	TGCAGCGTTGAAATCGTACAGAACAATGAGCAGTTCTTC	CSVEIVQNNEQFF
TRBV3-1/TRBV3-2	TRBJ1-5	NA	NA	TGTGCCAGCAGCCTCTCCGGAGGGACTTTGGGCAATCAGCCCCAGCATTTT	CASSLSGGTLGNQPQHF
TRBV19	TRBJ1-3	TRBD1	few	TGTGCCAGTAGTATGGGACAGAGCTCTGGAAACACCATATATTTT	CASSMGQSSGNTIYF
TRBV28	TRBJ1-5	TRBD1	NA	TGTGCCGGGAACAGGGGCAGGAGTCAGCCCCAGCATTTT	CAGNRGRSQPQHF
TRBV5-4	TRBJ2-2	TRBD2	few	TGTGCCAGCAGCACAGGACTAGCGAGCGGGGAGCTGTTTTTT	CASSTGLASGELFF
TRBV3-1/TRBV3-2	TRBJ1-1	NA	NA	TGTGCCAGCAGCAAAACAGGAGCAGAAGCTTTCTTT	CASSKTGAEAFF
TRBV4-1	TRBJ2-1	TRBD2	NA	TGCGCCAGCAGCCAAGCAAGCGGGGTAGTGGACAATGAGCAGTTCTTC	CASSQASGVVDNEQFF
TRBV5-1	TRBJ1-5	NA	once	TGCGCCAGCAGCTTTGGAGAGCAGGGCGGGGATCAGCCCCAGCATTTT	CASSFGEQGGDQPQHF
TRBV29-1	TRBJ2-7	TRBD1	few	TGCAGCGTAAACAGGGGATACTCCTACGAGCAGTACTTC	CSVNRGYSYEQYF
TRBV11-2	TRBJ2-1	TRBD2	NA	TGTGCCAGCAGCTTGTCTAGCGGAAACTACAATGAGCAGTTCTTC	CASSLSSGNYNEQFF
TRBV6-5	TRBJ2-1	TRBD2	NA	TGTGCCAGCAGGACTAGCCCGGCTCACTACAATGAGCAGTTCTTC	CASRTSPAHYNEQFF
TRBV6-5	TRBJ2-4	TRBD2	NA	TGTGCCAGCAGGGACAGCGGGGGGCAAAACATTCAGTACTTC	CASRDSGGQNIQYF
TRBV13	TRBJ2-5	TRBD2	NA	TGTGCCAGCACGAATAGCGGGGAGGGGGAGACCCAGTACTTC	CASTNSGEGETQYF
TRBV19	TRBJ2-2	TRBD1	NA	TGTGCCAGTACCGGGACAGGGGTCACCACCGGGGAGCTGTTTTTT	CASTGTGVTTGELFF
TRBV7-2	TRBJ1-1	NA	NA	TGTGCCAGCAGCTTAAGTGGTCAGGCTGGCACTGAAGCTTTCTTT	CASSLSGQAGTEAFF
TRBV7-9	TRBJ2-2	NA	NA	TGTGCCAGCAGCTTCGGCGGCGAGCTGTTTTTT	CASSFGGELFF
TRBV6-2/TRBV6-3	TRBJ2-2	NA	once	TGTGCCAGCAGCCGCCTATTTAACAGGGTTAACACCGGGGAGCTGTTTTTT	CASSRLFNRVNTGELFF
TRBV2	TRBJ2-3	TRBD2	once	TGTGCCAGCCGCCGAAACGGGGGGGGCGCAGATACGCAGTATTTT	CASRRNGGGADTQYF